Listed here are 7 T cell receptor beta chains from one sample, sequenced in a study of graft-versus-host responses after intestinal transplantation. TCRdb's copy holds only in-frame clones and misses some; the assay was immunoSEQ multiplex PCR. Of 99,000 or so clones detected, 86% appear once; the ten largest clones hold more than 1.4%. Sequenced here: PBMCs, sampled 255 days after intestinal transplant. The receptors were sampled from a human patient who received an intestinal transplant, so some T cells may come from the graft donor.

This clone was picked up one time. This rearrangement joins TRBV5-1 to TRBJ2-7; 11 nucleotides agree with TRBD1. With V trimmed by 2 bases and J by 7 bases, 5 bases remained unmatched. The germline CDR1 and CDR2 sequences are SGHRS and YFSETQ. The CDR3 is made up of 14 amino acids. Here the CDR3 DNA reads TGCGCCAGCAGCTTTGGACAGGGGGCGGAGGAGCAGTACTTC. It yields the protein CASSFGQGAEEQYF.

This clone was detected only once. The gene calls are TRBV11-2 and TRBJ2-1; D is undetermined. CDR1 is SGHAT, CDR2 FQNNGV, per germline. This CDR3 comprises 15 residues. V was cut by 2 bases and J by 0 bases, with 8 bases left in between. CDR3 nucleotides: TGTGCCAGCAGCTTATTACAGAGCTCCTACAATGAGCAGTTCTTC. As protein: CASSLLQSSYNEQFF.

The rearrangement links TRBV29-1 to TRBJ1-2, with D possibly matching TRBD1 (5 bases). V lost 3 bases and J lost 2, with 10 bases in between. This CDR3 region has 13 residues. Germline CDR1 SQVTM, CDR2 ANQGSEA. As DNA, the CDR3 is TGCAGCGTTGAGGCAGGGATAAACTATGGCTACACCTTC. Its translation is CSVEAGINYGYTF.

V usage is TRBV7-8 and J usage is TRBJ2-3; tentative D call: TRBD1 (5 bases). V lost 5 bases and J lost 3, with 12 bases in between. Germline CDR1 is SGHVS and CDR2 is FQNEAQ. This CDR3 is built from 14 residues. The CDR3, as DNA: TGTGCCAGCAGCCCCGACAGAACGACAGATACGCAGTATTTT. Translating gives CASSPDRTTDTQYF.

The rearrangement links TRBV2 to TRBJ2-6; D is perhaps TRBD2 (5 bases). The V end was cut by 3 bases, the J end by 1 base, with 7 bases between. The CDR3 is 15 amino acids. The germline V gene has CDR1 SNHLY and CDR2 FYNNEI. The CDR3 reads CASSDPGSGANVLTF. CDR3 sequence (DNA): TGTGCCAGCAGTGACCCGGGGTCTGGGGCCAACGTCCTGACTTTC.

The chain carries TRBV6-4 and TRBJ2-2; 8 bases are shared with TRBD1. The CDR3 totals 14 residues. The V segment lost 6 bases and the J segment 3 bases; nucleotides outside the gene matches: 3. Germline V lookup: CDR1 MRHNA, CDR2 SNTAGT. The DNA for the CDR3 is TGTGCCAGCAGCGACAGGGGCGACACCGGGGAGCTGTTTTTT. Its translation: CASSDRGDTGELFF.

In DNA form, the CDR3 reads TGTGCCAGCAGTGCCGTTGGCGACACTGAAGCTTTCTTT. Protein sequence: CASSAVGDTEAFF. This chain uses TRBV6-1 with TRBJ1-1; no reliable D call. CDR1 is MNHNS and CDR2 is SASEGT in the germline V gene. V lost 4 bases and J lost 3, with 9 bases in between. This CDR3 comprises 13 residues.